This TCR beta chain comes out of a study of PD-L1 blockade in urothelial cancer. As for the study in general: Blood was analyzed 3 weeks (second dose) and 6 weeks after treatment start.

Noted time point: pretreatment peripheral blood. The patients had locally advanced or metastatic urothelial carcinoma. Every PCR was spiked with synthetic TCR analog templates. Here immunoSEQ multiplex PCR was the method, and the copy in TCRdb shows in-frame clones only, minus some. The sample has around 71,000 clones, over 80% seen once. Deletions cut 5 bases from V and 0 bases from J, with 14 bases between. The V gene's germline CDR1 is SGHTA and CDR2 FQGNSA. The CDR3 totals 16 residues. V is TRBV7-2 and J is TRBJ1-3; D unclear. The sample here was PBMCs, taken around atezolizumab (anti-PD-L1) treatment. The TCR sequence derives from a middle-aged man with urothelial cancer. The CDR3 DNA reads TGTGCCAGCAGCCCCTCAACCGTTAGCTCTGGAAACACCATATATTTT. Its protein product is CASSPSTVSSGNTIYF.